This TCR beta chain came from a study of identical twins' blood T cells. This clonotype was seen ten or more times. TCRdb re-analysed the 5' RACE reads in MiXCR, keeping a single row per CDR3 protein. The top ten clones hold roughly 5.5% of a sample with 350,000 to 450,000 distinct CDR3 sequences, about 28% of them seen once. Germline loops: CDR1 LGHDT, CDR2 YNNKEL (reference sequence). V was pared by 1 base and J by 0 bases, with 7 bases between. The CDR3 has 15 residues. The specimen was PBMCs. This sequence originates from a woman aged 18-55 years in good health. V is TRBV3-1 and J is TRBJ2-1; D not resolved. The CDR3 is CASSQAAASYNEQFF. The CDR3 DNA reads as TGTGCCAGCAGCCAAGCGGCGGCCTCCTACAATGAGCAGTTCTTC.